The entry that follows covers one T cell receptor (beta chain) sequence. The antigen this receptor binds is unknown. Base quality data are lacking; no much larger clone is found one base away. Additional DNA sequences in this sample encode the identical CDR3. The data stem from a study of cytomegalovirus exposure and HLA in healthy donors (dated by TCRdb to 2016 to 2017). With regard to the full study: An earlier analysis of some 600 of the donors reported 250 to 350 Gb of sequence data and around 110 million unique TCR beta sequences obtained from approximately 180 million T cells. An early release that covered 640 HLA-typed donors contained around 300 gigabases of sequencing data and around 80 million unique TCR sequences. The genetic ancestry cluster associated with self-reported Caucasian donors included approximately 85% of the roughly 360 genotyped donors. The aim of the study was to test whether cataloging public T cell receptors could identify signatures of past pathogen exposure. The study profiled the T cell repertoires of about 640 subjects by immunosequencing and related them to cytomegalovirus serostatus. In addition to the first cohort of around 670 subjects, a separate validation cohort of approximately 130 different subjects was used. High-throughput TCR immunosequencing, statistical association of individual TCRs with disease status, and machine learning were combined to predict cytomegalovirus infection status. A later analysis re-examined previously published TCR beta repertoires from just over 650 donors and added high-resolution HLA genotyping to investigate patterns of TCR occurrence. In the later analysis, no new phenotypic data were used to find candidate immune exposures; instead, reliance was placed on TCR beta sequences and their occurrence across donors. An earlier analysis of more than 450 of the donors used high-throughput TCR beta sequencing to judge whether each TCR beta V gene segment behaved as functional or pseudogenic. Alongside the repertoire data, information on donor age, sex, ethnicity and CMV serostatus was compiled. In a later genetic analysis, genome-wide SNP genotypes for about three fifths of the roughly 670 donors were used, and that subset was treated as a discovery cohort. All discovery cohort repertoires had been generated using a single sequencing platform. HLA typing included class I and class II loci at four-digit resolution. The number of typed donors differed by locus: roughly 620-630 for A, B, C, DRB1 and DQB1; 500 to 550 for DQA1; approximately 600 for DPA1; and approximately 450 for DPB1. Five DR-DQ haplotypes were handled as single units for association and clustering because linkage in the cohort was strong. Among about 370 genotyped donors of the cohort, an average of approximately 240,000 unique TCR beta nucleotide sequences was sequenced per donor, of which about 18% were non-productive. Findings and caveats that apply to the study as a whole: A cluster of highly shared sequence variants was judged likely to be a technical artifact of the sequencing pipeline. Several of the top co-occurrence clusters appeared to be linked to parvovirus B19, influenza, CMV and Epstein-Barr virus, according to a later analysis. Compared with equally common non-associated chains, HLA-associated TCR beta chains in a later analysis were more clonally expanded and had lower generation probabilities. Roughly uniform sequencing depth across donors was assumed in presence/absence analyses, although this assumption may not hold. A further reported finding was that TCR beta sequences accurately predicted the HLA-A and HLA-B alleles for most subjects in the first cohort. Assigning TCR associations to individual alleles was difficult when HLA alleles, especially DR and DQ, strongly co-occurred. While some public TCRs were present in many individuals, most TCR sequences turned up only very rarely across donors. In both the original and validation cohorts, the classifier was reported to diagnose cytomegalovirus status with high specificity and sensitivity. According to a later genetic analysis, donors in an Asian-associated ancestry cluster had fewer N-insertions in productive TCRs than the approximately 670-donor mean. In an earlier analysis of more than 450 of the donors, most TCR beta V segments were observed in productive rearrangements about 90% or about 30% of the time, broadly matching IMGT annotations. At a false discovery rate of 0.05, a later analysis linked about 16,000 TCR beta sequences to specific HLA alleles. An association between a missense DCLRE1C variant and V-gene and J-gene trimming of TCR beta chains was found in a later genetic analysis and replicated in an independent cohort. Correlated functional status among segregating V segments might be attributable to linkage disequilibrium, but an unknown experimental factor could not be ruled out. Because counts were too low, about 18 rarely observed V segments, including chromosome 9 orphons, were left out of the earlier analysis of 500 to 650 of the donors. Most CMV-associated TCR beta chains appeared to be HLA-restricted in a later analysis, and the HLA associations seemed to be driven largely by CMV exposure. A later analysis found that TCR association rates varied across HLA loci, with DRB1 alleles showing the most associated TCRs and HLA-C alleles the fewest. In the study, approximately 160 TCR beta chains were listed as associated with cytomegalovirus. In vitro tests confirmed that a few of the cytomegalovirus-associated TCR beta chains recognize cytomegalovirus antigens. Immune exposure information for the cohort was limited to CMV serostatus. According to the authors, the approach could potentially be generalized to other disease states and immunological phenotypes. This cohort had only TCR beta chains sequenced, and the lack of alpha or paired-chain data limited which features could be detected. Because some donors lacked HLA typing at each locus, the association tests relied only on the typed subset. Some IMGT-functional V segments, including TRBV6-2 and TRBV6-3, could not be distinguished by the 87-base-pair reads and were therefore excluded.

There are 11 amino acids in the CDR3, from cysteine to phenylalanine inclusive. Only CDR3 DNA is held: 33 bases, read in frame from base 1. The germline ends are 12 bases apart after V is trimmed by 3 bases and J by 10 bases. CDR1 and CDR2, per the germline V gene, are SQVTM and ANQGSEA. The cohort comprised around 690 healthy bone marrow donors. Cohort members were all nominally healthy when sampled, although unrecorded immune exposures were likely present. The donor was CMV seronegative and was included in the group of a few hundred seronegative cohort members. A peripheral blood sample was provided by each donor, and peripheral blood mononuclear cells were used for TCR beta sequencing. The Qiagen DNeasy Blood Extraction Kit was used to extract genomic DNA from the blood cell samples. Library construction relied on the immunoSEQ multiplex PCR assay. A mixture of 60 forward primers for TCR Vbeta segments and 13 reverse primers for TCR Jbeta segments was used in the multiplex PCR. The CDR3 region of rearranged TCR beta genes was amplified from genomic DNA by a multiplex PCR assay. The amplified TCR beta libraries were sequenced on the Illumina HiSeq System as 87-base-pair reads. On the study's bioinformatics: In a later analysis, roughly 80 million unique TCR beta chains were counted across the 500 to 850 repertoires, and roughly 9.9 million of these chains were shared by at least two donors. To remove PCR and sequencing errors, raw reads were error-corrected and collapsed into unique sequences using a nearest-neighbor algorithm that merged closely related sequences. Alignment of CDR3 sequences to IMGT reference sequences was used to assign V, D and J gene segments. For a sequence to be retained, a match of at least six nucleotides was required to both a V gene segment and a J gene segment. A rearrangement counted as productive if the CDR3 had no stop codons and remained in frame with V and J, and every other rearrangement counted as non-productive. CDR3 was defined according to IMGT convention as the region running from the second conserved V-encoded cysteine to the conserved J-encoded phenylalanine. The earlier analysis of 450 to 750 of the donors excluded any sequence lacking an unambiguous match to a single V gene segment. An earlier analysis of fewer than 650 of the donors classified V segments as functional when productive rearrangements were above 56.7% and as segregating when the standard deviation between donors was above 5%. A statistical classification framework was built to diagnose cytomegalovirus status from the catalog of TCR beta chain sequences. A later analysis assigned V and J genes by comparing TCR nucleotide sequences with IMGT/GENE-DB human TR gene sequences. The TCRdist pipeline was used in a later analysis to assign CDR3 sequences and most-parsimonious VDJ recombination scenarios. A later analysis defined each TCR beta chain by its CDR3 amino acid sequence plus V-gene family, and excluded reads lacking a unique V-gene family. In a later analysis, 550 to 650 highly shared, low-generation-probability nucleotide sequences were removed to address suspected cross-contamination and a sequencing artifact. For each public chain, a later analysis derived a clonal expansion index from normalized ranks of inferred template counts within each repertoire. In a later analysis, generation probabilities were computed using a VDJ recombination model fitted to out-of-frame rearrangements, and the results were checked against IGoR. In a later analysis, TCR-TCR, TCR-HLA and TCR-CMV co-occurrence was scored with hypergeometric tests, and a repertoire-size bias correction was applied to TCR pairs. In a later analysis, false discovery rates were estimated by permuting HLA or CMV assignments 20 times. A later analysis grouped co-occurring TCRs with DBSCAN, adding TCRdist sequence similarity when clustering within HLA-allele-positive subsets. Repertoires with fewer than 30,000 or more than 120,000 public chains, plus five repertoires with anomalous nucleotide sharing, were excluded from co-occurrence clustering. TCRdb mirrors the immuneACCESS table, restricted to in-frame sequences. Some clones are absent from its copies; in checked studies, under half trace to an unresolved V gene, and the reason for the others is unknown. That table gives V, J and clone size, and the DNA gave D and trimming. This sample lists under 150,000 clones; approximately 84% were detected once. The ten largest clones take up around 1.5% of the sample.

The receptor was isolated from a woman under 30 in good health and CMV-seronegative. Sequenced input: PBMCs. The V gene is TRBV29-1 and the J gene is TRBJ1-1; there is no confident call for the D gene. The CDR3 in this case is CSVEDRRVAFF. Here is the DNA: TGCAGCGTTGAGGATAGGAGGGTAGCTTTCTTT.